This TCR beta chain was documented in a study of spatial heterogeneity in lung cancer. Study as a whole: Around two years after resection was the median timing of the follow-up PBMC samples, which were sequenced when available. Detection of beta-chain sequences consistently exceeded that of alpha-chain sequences. For the average unique TCR and UMI combination, more than eight occurrences appeared in raw reads.

Germline CDR1 SGHVS, CDR2 FQNEAQ. The CDR3 loop spans 12 amino acids. Trimming shortened V by 5 bases and J by 3 bases, and 6 bases separated the two germline ends. Each CDR3 protein is one row after TCRdb ran MiXCR on the 5' RACE reads. Counted here are some 110,000 distinct CDR3 sequences, more than 9% occurring once; the ten biggest clones make up approximately 15%. Time point defined: blood at routine non-recurrence follow-up after resection. The input material, whole RNA from tumor, nontumor lung or frozen PBMC, was sequenced unsorted. This clonotype showed up many times. The chain couples TRBV7-8 to TRBJ2-3, with D hard to call. This sample comprised PBMCs, obtained at follow-up. The TCR comes from a male donor with early-stage non-small cell lung cancer. The DNA of the CDR3 is TGTGCCAGCAGCCTAGAGACAGATACGCAGTATTTT. As protein: CASSLETDTQYF.